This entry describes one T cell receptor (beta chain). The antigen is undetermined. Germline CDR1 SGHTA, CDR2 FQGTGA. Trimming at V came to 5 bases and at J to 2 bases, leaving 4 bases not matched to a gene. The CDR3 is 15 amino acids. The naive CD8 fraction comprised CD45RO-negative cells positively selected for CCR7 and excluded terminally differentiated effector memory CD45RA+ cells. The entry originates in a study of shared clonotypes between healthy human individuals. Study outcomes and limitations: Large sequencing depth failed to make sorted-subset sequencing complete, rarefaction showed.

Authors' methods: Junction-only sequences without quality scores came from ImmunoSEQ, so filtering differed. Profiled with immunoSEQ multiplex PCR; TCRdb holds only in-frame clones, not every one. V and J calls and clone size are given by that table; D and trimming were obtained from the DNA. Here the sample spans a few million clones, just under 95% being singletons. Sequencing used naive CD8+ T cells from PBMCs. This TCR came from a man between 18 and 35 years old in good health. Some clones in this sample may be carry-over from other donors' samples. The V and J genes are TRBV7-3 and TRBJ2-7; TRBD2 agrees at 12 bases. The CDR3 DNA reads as TGTGCCAGCAGCCCTAGCGGGAGGGAGACCTACGAGCAGTACTTC. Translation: CASSPSGRETYEQYF.